This T cell receptor beta chain stems from a study of blood T cells in healthy people across ages. Study-level findings and limits: Both naive CD4+ cell counts and diversity were greater in long-lived donors than in aged donors.

As regards this clonotype: Its specificity is unknown.

The CDR3 totals 12 residues. Trimming stripped 2 bases from V and 4 bases from J, with 5 bases between. The V gene's germline CDR1 is MNHNS and CDR2 SASEGT. Using a J-beta primer mix together with a sample-barcoded 5' primer, a second PCR was run for about 6 to 11 cycles. MiXCR, run by TCRdb on the 5' RACE reads, gives a single entry per CDR3 protein. The sample contains roughly 700,000 distinct CDR3 sequences, 20% to 25% of which appear only once. This sample also appeared in a second study, on T cells of mothers and their children. That paper adds: For cDNA synthesis, the complete extracted RNA was used (around 1.5 ug per 15 ul).

The chain has TRBV6-1 and TRBJ2-5; D gene uncertain. The sample consisted of blood. This sequence was found in a boy younger than 18 in good health. CDR3 residues: CASSENAETQYF. In DNA, the CDR3 is TGTGCCAGCAGTGAAAACGCAGAGACCCAGTACTTC.